This passage covers 22 T cell receptor beta chains from one sample sequenced in a study of shared clonotypes between healthy human individuals. Profiling relied on immunoSEQ multiplex PCR, and the TCRdb table lists in-frame clones only, not all of them. This sample yields approximately 2.5 million clones, of which roughly 92% are seen a single time; over 0.12% belongs to the top ten. Sequencing used naive CD4+ T cells sorted from blood. As for subset: CD45RA+ positively selected. The receptors were gathered from a man younger than 35 in good health.

Worth noting for this clone: The sample has other DNA sequences that encode this CDR3 too. The genes are TRBV7-9 and TRBJ2-7, with 8 bases matching TRBD1. Germline loops: CDR1 SEHNR, CDR2 FQNEAQ (reference sequence). This CDR3 is built from 14 residues. The ends lost 5 bases at V and 2 bases at J; junction bases unmatched: 5. CDR3 sequence: CASSPGQGTYEQYF. In DNA, the CDR3 is TGTGCCAGCAGCCCCGGACAGGGCACCTACGAGCAGTACTTC.

V usage is TRBV5-1 and J usage is TRBJ2-5; D may be TRBD2 (6 bases). The ends were cut back, 4 bases at V and 5 bases at J, with 18 bases in the middle. This CDR3 has 15 amino acids. Germline values: CDR1 SGHRS, CDR2 YFSETQ. Here the CDR3 reads CASSLPTGVGETQYF. The CDR3 bases are TGCGCCAGCAGCCTTCCAACGGGGGTAGGGGAGACCCAGTACTTC.

The CDR3 reads CASQSGAAGAQYF. The DNA for the CDR3 is TGTGCCAGTCAAAGCGGGGCTGCTGGAGCCCAGTACTTC. V is TRBV19 and J is TRBJ2-5, with 7 positions matching TRBD2. Germline CDR1 LNHDA, CDR2 SQIVND (reference sequence). The CDR3 covers 13 residues. With 8 bases clipped from V and 9 bases from J, the junction kept 12 bases outside the gene matches.

The rearrangement uses TRBV6-5 and TRBJ1-2, with a weak D call TRBD1 (5 bases). The CDR3 is made up of 15 amino acids. Germline CDR1 MNHEY, CDR2 SVGAGI. V was clipped by 10 bases and J by 0 bases, with 18 bases between them. CDR3 loop: CATKFPGTANYGYTF. The CDR3 DNA sequence: TGTGCCACCAAATTTCCCGGGACGGCTAACTATGGCTACACCTTC.

The J gene is TRBJ1-5, the V gene TRBV10-3; D remains ambiguous. CDR1 and CDR2 from the germline V gene are ENHRY and SYGVKD. With 8 bases removed from V and 5 bases from J, the gap between germline ends came to 7 bases. The CDR3 has 11 residues. The CDR3 here is CAIGEDQPQHF. Written as DNA, the CDR3 is TGTGCCATCGGGGAAGATCAGCCCCAGCATTTT.

The chain uses TRBV7-8 and TRBJ2-7; D ambiguous. From germline, CDR1 is SGHVS and CDR2 FQNEAQ. Trimming stripped 5 bases from V and 7 bases from J, with 15 bases between. This CDR3 is 13 amino acids long. DNA for the CDR3: TGTGCCAGCAGCCCCGAACTCCGTGGTGAGCAGTACTTC. It specifies CASSPELRGEQYF.

V and J are TRBV7-3 and TRBJ2-2; 10 bases agree with TRBD2. J gave up 1 base and V 5 bases, and 4 bases lay outside the gene matches. The CDR3 length is 16 residues. Germline lookup yields CDR1 SGHTA and CDR2 FQGTGA. The CDR3 reads CASSQTSGVNTGELFF. The CDR3, as DNA: TGTGCCAGCAGCCAAACTAGCGGGGTGAACACCGGGGAGCTGTTTTTT.

The chain couples TRBV14 to TRBJ2-2, with D possibly being TRBD2 (5 bases). V dropped 5 bases and J dropped 1 base, with 5 bases sitting between them. Germline CDR1 is SGHDN and CDR2 is FVKESK. The CDR3 consists of 13 residues. Written as DNA, the CDR3 is TGTGCCAGCAGCGCGGGGAACACCGGGGAGCTGTTTTTT. This gives the protein CASSAGNTGELFF. The full variable domain, rest sourced from reference TRBV14 and TRBJ2-2, is EAGVTQFPSHSVIEKGQTVTLRCDPISGHDNLYWYRRVMGKEIKFLLHFVKESKQDESGMPNNRFLAERTGGTYSTLKVQPAELEDSGVYFCASSAGNTGELFFGEGSRLTVL.

This chain connects TRBV6-1 to TRBJ2-3; no reliable D call. The ends were cut back, 7 bases at V and 2 bases at J, with 7 bases in the middle. Looked up from germline, CDR1 is MNHNS and CDR2 is SASEGT. CDR3 length: 12 residues. The DNA for the CDR3 is TGTGCCAGCAAAATCCACACAGATACGCAGTATTTT. It yields the protein CASKIHTDTQYF.

The V and J genes are TRBV7-2 and TRBJ2-7, with 12 bases aligning to TRBD1. Germline CDR1 and CDR2: SGHTA and FQGNSA. The CDR3 totals 15 residues. The trim removed 3 bases at V and 2 bases at J, leaving 2 bases unmatched. The CDR3 protein is CASSFGTGGAYEQYF. Written as DNA, the CDR3 is TGTGCCAGCAGCTTCGGGACAGGGGGCGCCTACGAGCAGTACTTC. Using reference TRBV7-2 and TRBJ2-7 for the parts outside the CDR3, the full variable domain is GAGVSQSPSNKVTEKGKDVELRCDPISGHTALYWYRQSLGQGLEFLIYFQGNSAPDKSGLPSDRFSAERTGGSVSTLTIQRTQQEDSAVYLCASSFGTGGAYEQYFGPGTRLTVT.

The chain carries TRBV28 and TRBJ1-6; D not certain. The CDR3 sequence is 12 residues long. Trimming removed 5 bases from V and 6 bases from J, with 5 bases in between. Per germline, CDR1 MDHEN and CDR2 SYDVKM. The CDR3 sequence is CASSVGNSPLHF. The CDR3 DNA reads TGTGCCAGCAGTGTAGGTAATTCACCCCTCCACTTT.

V usage is TRBV30 and J usage is TRBJ1-2; unclear D gene. This CDR3 has 12 amino acids. V lost 3 bases and J 8 bases, leaving 13 bases between the germline ends. Germline V gives CDR1 GTSNPN, CDR2 SVGIG (reference sequence). DNA for the CDR3: TGTGCCTGGAGAAGATTGCTTGGGGGCTACACCTTC. Translating gives CAWRRLLGGYTF.

This chain joins TRBV10-1 and TRBJ1-6; a possible D gene is TRBD1 (5 bases). The CDR3 has 15 residues. Trimming stripped 6 bases from V and 9 bases from J, with 18 bases between. Germline loops: CDR1 WNHNN, CDR2 SYGVQD (reference sequence). This CDR3 reads CASSPGGFVGSPLHF. In nucleotides, the CDR3 is TGCGCCAGCAGCCCGGGGGGATTCGTAGGTTCACCCCTCCACTTT.

As to this clone: The sample contains more than one DNA sequence encoding this CDR3. The rearrangement links TRBV7-2 to TRBJ2-1; 11 nucleotides align to TRBD2. From germline, CDR1 is SGHTA and CDR2 FQGNSA. This CDR3 region has 16 residues. V gave up 0 bases and J gave up 4 bases; unmatched junction bases: 2. The CDR3 nucleotides are TGTGCCAGCAGCTTAGCCGGGACTAGCGGATACAATGAGCAGTTCTTC. Amino acid sequence: CASSLAGTSGYNEQFF.

The chain uses TRBV28 and TRBJ2-7; D remains unclear. The germline CDR1 and CDR2 sequences are MDHEN and SYDVKM. The CDR3 loop spans 12 amino acids. V shed 3 bases and J shed 6 bases, with 9 bases lying between them. DNA of the CDR3: TGTGCCAGCAGTTTGCTCAGCTTCGAGCAGTACTTC. It specifies CASSLLSFEQYF.

This clone was seen a single time. This rearrangement joins TRBV11-2 to TRBJ1-6, with TRBD1 matching over 10 bases. The CDR3 spans 16 residues. V was clipped by 5 bases and J by 4 bases; unmatched bases: 5. CDR1 is SGHAT, CDR2 FQNNGV, per germline. The CDR3: CASSADRGTYNSPLHF. CDR3 bases: TGTGCCAGCAGCGCGGACAGGGGGACTTATAATTCACCCCTCCACTTT.

The chain combines TRBV28 with TRBJ2-6; TRBD1 might be the D (6 bases). CDR1 MDHEN and CDR2 SYDVKM come from the germline V gene. V was cut by 6 bases and J by 0 bases, with 9 bases left in between. The CDR3 is made up of 15 amino acids. This CDR3 reads CASSPGASGANVLTF. The CDR3 nucleotides read TGTGCCAGCAGCCCAGGGGCCTCTGGGGCCAACGTCCTGACTTTC.

To note about this clone: Different DNA sequences within this sample yield the same CDR3. The V gene is TRBV30, the J gene TRBJ1-5; D remains ambiguous. Germline-derived CDR1 and CDR2 are GTSNPN and SVGIG (reference sequence). Trimming removed 2 bases at V and 0 bases at J, with 11 bases between. The length of the CDR3 is 15 residues. DNA of the CDR3: TGTGCCTGGAGTTCCGACGGCTATAGCAATCAGCCCCAGCATTTT. It translates to CAWSSDGYSNQPQHF. The full variable domain, with the rest looked up from reference TRBV30 and TRBJ1-5, is SQTIHQWPATLVQPVGSPLSLECTVEGTSNPNLYWYRQAAGRGLQLLFYSVGIGQISSEVPQNLSASRPQDRQFILSSKKLLLSDSGFYLCAWSSDGYSNQPQHFGDGTRLSIL.

This clone came up once. V is TRBV5-8 and J is TRBJ1-2; D not certain. This CDR3 has 13 residues. The V and J ends lost 0 bases and 3 bases respectively, with 6 bases between them. The V gene's germline CDR1 is SGHTS and CDR2 YDEGEE. Here the CDR3 DNA reads TGTGCCAGCAGCTTGGTGGCGGACTATGGCTACACCTTC. It specifies CASSLVADYGYTF.

The chain employs TRBV13 and TRBJ2-2, with D possibly matching TRBD2 (6 bases). The V end lost 5 bases, the J end lost 0 bases, and 31 bases lay between the germline ends. Germline lookup yields CDR1 PRHDT and CDR2 FYEKMQ (reference sequence). The CDR3 sequence is 22 residues long. The CDR3 here is CASSLATKILSAGKANTGELFF. Here the CDR3 DNA reads TGTGCCAGCAGCCTGGCGACTAAAATACTTTCGGCGGGAAAGGCGAACACCGGGGAGCTGTTTTTT.

The chain joins TRBV5-4 to TRBJ2-1, with TRBD2 matching 7 bases. The germline CDR1 and CDR2 sequences are SGHNT and YYREEE (reference sequence). V lost 0 bases, J lost 5 bases, and 11 bases stayed unmatched. The CDR3 totals 17 residues. This CDR3 is CASSLEALRLAHNEQFF. The CDR3 DNA follows: TGTGCCAGCAGCTTGGAGGCCCTGAGACTAGCACACAATGAGCAGTTCTTC.

In this sample, this clone turned up once. The chain employs TRBV10-3 and TRBJ2-7, with TRBD1 identical over 9 bases. The CDR3 spans 14 residues. The germline V gene has CDR1 ENHRY and CDR2 SYGVKD. Unmatched junction bases numbered 7, after V lost 4 bases and J lost 6 bases. CDR3 nucleotides: TGTGCCATCAGTGTAACAGGGGGCGCGGGCGAGCAGTACTTC. Its protein product is CAISVTGGAGEQYF.